This T cell receptor (beta chain) was sequenced during a study of OX40 agonist ivuxolimab in advanced cancers. Overall study results and limits: Clones of CD4+ and CD8+ blood T cells grew by week 6 at doses of 0.1 to 3.0 mg/kg.

Germline lookup yields CDR1 SGHRS and CDR2 YFSETQ. The V end lost 4 bases, the J end lost 4 bases, and 18 bases lay between the germline ends. This CDR3 has 15 amino acids. Autoimmune disease history or systemic immunosuppression was exclusionary. Samples of blood were obtained at baseline, on cycle 4 day 1, and on cycle 7 day 1. As to this clone: Its target is unknown.

Profiling relied on immunoSEQ multiplex PCR, and the TCRdb table lists in-frame clones only, not all of them. The data contain around 80,000 clones, over 85% of them singletons. The gene calls are TRBV5-1 and TRBJ2-7, with unresolved D. Specimen: CD4+ or CD8+ T cells sorted from blood, collected in a trial of the OX40 agonist ivuxolimab. This TCR was recovered from an adult with an advanced solid tumor such as melanoma, head and neck, liver or kidney cancer. This CDR3 reads CASSPRLDIRYEQYF. CDR3 DNA: TGCGCCAGCAGCCCCAGACTCGACATCCGATACGAGCAGTACTTC.